The 29 T cell receptor beta chains listed next were all sequenced from one sample in a study of blood T cell repertoires in COVID-19. Clones were sequenced by immunoSEQ multiplex PCR, and TCRdb holds only the in-frame ones, with some missing. The data hold some 120,000 clones, with more than 90% observed a single time. The sequenced sample was peripheral blood. Receptors originate from a man between 50 and 59 years old with active COVID-19.

This chain connects TRBV19 to TRBJ1-3; 7 nucleotides agree with TRBD1. The CDR3 runs 15 residues. Germline V gene data show CDR1 as LNHDA and CDR2 as SQIVND (reference sequence). Trimming at V came to 6 bases and at J to 4 bases, leaving 9 bases not matched to a gene. CDR3 residues: CASSMGGQSGNTIYF. DNA for the CDR3: TGTGCCAGTAGCATGGGGGGACAGTCCGGAAACACCATATATTTT.

This chain connects TRBV4-1 to TRBJ1-4, with 10 bases identical to TRBD1. The V gene's germline CDR1 is MGHRA and CDR2 YSYEKL. The CDR3 has 16 amino acids. Germline trimming cut 3 bases from V and 0 bases from J; bases unmatched to any gene: 1. CDR3: CASSQGQGPTNEKLFF. The CDR3 DNA sequence: TGCGCCAGCAGCCAGGGACAGGGGCCAACTAATGAAAAACTGTTTTTT.

The chain is built from TRBV21-1 and TRBJ2-3; the table's D call TRBD2 went unverified against the DNA. TRBV21-1 is annotated as a pseudogene. The CDR3 spans 18 residues. CDR3: CASSKATSSGVSTDTQYF. The CDR3 DNA reads TGTGCCAGCAGCAAAGCCACCTCTAGCGGGGTGAGCACAGATACGCAGTATTTT.

This clone was observed once. V usage is TRBV27 and J usage is TRBJ2-2; maybe TRBD1 (5 bases). Germline CDR1 MNHEY, CDR2 SMNVEV (reference sequence). Trimming left V 0 bases short and J 6 bases short, with 11 bases between. CDR3 length: 15 amino acids. The CDR3, as DNA: TGTGCCAGCAGTTTATCCAGGGTGCAATCCGGGGAGCTGTTTTTT. This codes for CASSLSRVQSGELFF.

This chain links TRBV2 with TRBJ2-2, with 12 positions matching TRBD2. The germline gives CDR1 SNHLY, CDR2 FYNNEI. V lost 10 bases to trimming and J lost 6 bases; unmatched junction nucleotides: 6. The CDR3 covers 14 residues. This chain's CDR3 is CATASGGASGELFF. In DNA form, the CDR3 reads TGTGCCACCGCTAGCGGGGGGGCCTCCGGGGAGCTGTTTTTT.

This chain joins TRBV11-3 and TRBJ2-4; TRBD2 is a possible D gene (7 bases). The length of the CDR3 is 16 residues. With 4 bases removed from V and 6 bases from J, the gap between germline ends came to 19 bases. Germline V CDR1 and CDR2: SGHNT, YENEEA. The CDR3 reads CASSSGRWGGGNIQYF. CDR3 in DNA: TGTGCCAGCAGCTCGGGACGGTGGGGAGGGGGAAACATTCAGTACTTC.

This clone was observed a handful of times. The V gene is TRBV24-1, the J gene TRBJ2-1; 7 bases align to TRBD1. The CDR3 contains 13 residues. The V and J ends lost 4 bases and 7 bases, in that order; junction bases with no gene match: 3. Germline CDR1 is KGHDR and CDR2 is SFDVKD. CDR3 in amino acids: CATSDTGVNEQFF. The CDR3 DNA follows: TGTGCCACCAGTGACACAGGGGTAAATGAGCAGTTCTTC.

This rearrangement joins TRBV3-1 (or the pseudogene TRBV3-2) to TRBJ1-1; 7 bases match TRBD1. The CDR3 covers 14 residues. After removal of 5 bases from V and 0 bases from J, the junction contained 3 bases not matched to a gene. Germline V gives CDR1 LGHDT, CDR2 YNNKEL (reference sequence). Here the CDR3 reads CASSVGQVNTEAFF. As DNA, the CDR3 is TGTGCCAGCAGCGTAGGACAGGTGAACACTGAAGCTTTCTTT.

This clone turned up a few times. V usage is TRBV9 and J usage is TRBJ2-1; TRBD1 aligns across 7 bases. The CDR3 has 16 residues. The V segment lost 4 bases and the J segment 0 bases; nucleotides outside the gene matches: 7. Germline assignment: CDR1 SGDLS and CDR2 YYNGEE. The CDR3 DNA follows: TGTGCCAGCAGCCCAGGGGGTCCCAGCTCCTACAATGAGCAGTTCTTC. This codes for CASSPGGPSSYNEQFF.

CDR3 residues: CASSPGLASNNEQFF. The CDR3 region has the DNA TGTGCCAGCAGCCCGGGACTAGCGTCTAACAATGAGCAGTTCTTC. The chain uses TRBV6-6 and TRBJ2-1, with 10 bases lining up with TRBD2. V trimming: 6 bases; J trimming: 5 bases; junction bases outside the gene matches: 7. CDR1 MNHNY and CDR2 SVGAGI come from the germline V gene (reference sequence). The CDR3 extends over 15 amino acids.

The chain combines TRBV6-2 or TRBV6-3 with TRBJ2-7; possible D gene TRBD2, 5 bases. This CDR3 has 12 amino acids. CDR1 and CDR2 (germline): MNHEY, SVGEGT. V lost 2 bases and J 6 bases, leaving 8 bases between the germline ends. The CDR3 protein is CASSYGEREQYV. CDR3 nucleotides: TGTGCCAGCAGTTACGGGGAGCGCGAGCAGTACGTC.

The chain joins TRBV19 to TRBJ2-2; the match to TRBD1 covers 7 bases. In germline, CDR1 is LNHDA, CDR2 SQIVND (reference sequence). This CDR3 spans 14 amino acids. With V trimmed by 6 bases and J by 1 base, 2 bases remained unmatched. The CDR3 is CASRWDRNTGELFF. The CDR3 DNA reads TGTGCCAGTAGGTGGGACAGGAACACCGGGGAGCTGTTTTTT. The complete variable domain, with remaining parts taken from reference TRBV19 and TRBJ2-2, reads DGGITQSPKYLFRKEGQNVTLSCEQNLNHDAMYWYRQDPGQGLRLIYYSQIVNDFQKGDIAEGYSVSREKKESFPLTVTSAQKNPTAFYLCASRWDRNTGELFFGEGSRLTVL.

The chain combines TRBV5-8 with TRBJ2-6; 9 bases line up with TRBD2. Germline CDR1 SGHTS, CDR2 YDEGEE. The CDR3 is 18 amino acids. V lost 4 bases, J lost 3 bases, and 11 bases stayed unmatched. In nucleotides, the CDR3 is TGTGCCAGCAGCCGCGGGAGGGGCCACCTTAGTGGGGCCAACGTCCTGACTTTC. It encodes CASSRGRGHLSGANVLTF.

The rearrangement links TRBV6-1 to TRBJ2-3, with TRBD2 identical over 7 bases. Germline trimming cut 2 bases from V and 8 bases from J; bases unmatched to any gene: 7. Germline V gives CDR1 MNHNS, CDR2 SASEGT. CDR3 length: 14 residues. CDR3 protein: CASSELAAAATQYF. Here the CDR3 DNA reads TGTGCCAGCAGTGAACTAGCGGCCGCAGCTACGCAGTATTTT.

The chain is built from TRBV30 and TRBJ1-5; the match to TRBD1 covers 8 bases. The CDR3 loop spans 14 amino acids. CDR1 is GTSNPN and CDR2 is SVGIG in the germline V gene (reference sequence). J gave up 7 bases and V 3 bases, and 8 bases lay outside the gene matches. This CDR3 is CAWRGQGAKQPQHF. The CDR3 DNA follows: TGTGCCTGGAGAGGACAGGGAGCGAAGCAGCCCCAGCATTTT.

The rearrangement joins TRBV29-1 to TRBJ2-1; 7 bases map to TRBD2. CDR1 and CDR2 from the germline V gene are SQVTM and ANQGSEA. This CDR3 is 15 amino acids long. V dropped 4 bases and J dropped 4; count of bases not matched to a gene: 10. The CDR3: CSVGRAGVVYNEQFF. The CDR3 region has the DNA TGCAGCGTTGGGAGGGCGGGAGTGGTTTACAATGAGCAGTTCTTC.

This chain uses TRBV6-1 with TRBJ2-3, with 10 bases lining up with TRBD2. CDR3 length: 17 residues. Germline values: CDR1 MNHNS, CDR2 SASEGT. V trimming: 2 bases; J trimming: 6 bases; junction bases outside the gene matches: 11. CDR3 nucleotides: TGTGCCAGCAGTGAATTCCAGGTAGCGGGAGGTTCTGATACGCAGTATTTT. Translated, it gives CASSEFQVAGGSDTQYF.

The CDR3 region is CATSRDPGNEQYV. The CDR3 nucleotides read TGTGCCACCAGCAGAGATCCAGGGAACGAGCAGTACGTC. The V gene is TRBV15, the J gene TRBJ2-7; perhaps TRBD1 as D (5 bases). Germline V gene lookup returns CDR1 LNHNV and CDR2 YYDKDF (reference sequence). The CDR3 has 13 residues. The V gene lost 0 bases and the J gene lost 5 bases, with 8 bases spanning the gap.

V is TRBV5-1 and J is TRBJ2-5; 8 bases fit TRBD1. V dropped 4 bases and J dropped 5; count of bases not matched to a gene: 7. This CDR3 has 14 residues. CDR1 and CDR2 (germline): SGHRS, YFSETQ. CDR3 in amino acids: CASSEATGVETQYF. CDR3 coding DNA: TGCGCCAGCAGCGAGGCGACAGGGGTCGAGACCCAGTACTTC.

V gene TRBV19 combines with J gene TRBJ1-4, with D tentatively TRBD1 (5 bases). Between the trimmed V and J ends, which lost 3 bases and 6 bases, there was a span of 11 bases. Germline V gene sequence: CDR1 LNHDA, CDR2 SQIVND (reference sequence). The CDR3 runs 14 residues. For the CDR3, the DNA is TGTGCCAGTAGTATCAGGGTCTCTTATGAAAAACTGTTTTTT. Translation: CASSIRVSYEKLFF. Looking up the rest from reference TRBV19 and TRBJ1-4 gives the full variable domain: DGGITQSPKYLFRKEGQNVTLSCEQNLNHDAMYWYRQDPGQGLRLIYYSQIVNDFQKGDIAEGYSVSREKKESFPLTVTSAQKNPTAFYLCASSIRVSYEKLFFGSGTQLSVL.

This chain uses TRBV11-2 with TRBJ2-1; 8 positions match TRBD2. This CDR3 has 14 residues. After removal of 1 base from V and 9 bases from J, the junction contained 5 bases not matched to a gene. Germline V gene lookup returns CDR1 SGHAT and CDR2 FQNNGV. For the CDR3, the DNA is TGTGCCAGCAGCTTAGGGTTTCTAGCGGGTGAGCAGTTCTTC. Translated, it gives CASSLGFLAGEQFF.

The chain recombines TRBV20-1 with TRBJ2-7, with TRBD1 matching 9 bases. The V segment lost 3 bases and the J segment 1 base; nucleotides outside the gene matches: 4. Germline V gives CDR1 DFQATT, CDR2 SNEGSKA (reference sequence). The CDR3 covers 14 residues. The CDR3 coding sequence is TGCAGTGCTAGTGTCGGGACAGGGTCCTACGAGCAGTACTTC. Translating gives CSASVGTGSYEQYF.

A note on this clone: At one end, the junction sequence differs from germline, possibly due to a read error. CDR3 sequence reads: CASSQGARVREPLHF. The CDR3 DNA is TGTGCCAGCAGTCAAGGGGCTCGGGTGAGGGAACCCCTCCACTTT. The V and J genes are TRBV14 and TRBJ1-6, with a tentative D call TRBD1 (5 bases). Germline V gives CDR1 SGHDN, CDR2 FVKESK. The CDR3 is 15 residues long.

This chain links TRBV29-1 with TRBJ2-5; 8 bases align to TRBD2. This CDR3 region has 12 residues. The germline gives CDR1 SQVTM, CDR2 ANQGSEA. V trimming: 7 bases; J trimming: 5 bases; junction bases outside the gene matches: 6. The CDR3 sequence: CSGAGEGETQYF. In DNA, the CDR3 is TGCAGCGGAGCGGGAGAGGGGGAGACCCAGTACTTC. Complete variable domain (other parts from reference TRBV29-1 and TRBJ2-5): SAVISQKPSRDICQRGTSLTIQCQVDSQVTMMFWYRQQPGQSLTLIATANQGSEATYESGFVIDKFPISRPNLTFSTLTVSNMSPEDSSIYLCSGAGEGETQYFGPGTRLLVL.

The rearrangement joins TRBV7-2 to TRBJ2-1, with D uncertain. Trimming shortened V by 3 bases and J by 10 bases, and 19 bases separated the two germline ends. This CDR3 is 15 amino acids long. Germline V gives CDR1 SGHTA, CDR2 FQGNSA. CDR3 in DNA: TGTGCCAGCAGCTTTCAGCCGGCCAAAGCGAAGGAGCAGTTCTTC. It translates to CASSFQPAKAKEQFF. The entire variable domain, with the rest obtained from reference TRBV7-2 and TRBJ2-1, is as follows: GAGVSQSPSNKVTEKGKDVELRCDPISGHTALYWYRQSLGQGLEFLIYFQGNSAPDKSGLPSDRFSAERTGGSVSTLTIQRTQQEDSAVYLCASSFQPAKAKEQFFGPGTRLTVL.

The chain recombines TRBV11-2 with TRBJ2-5, with TRBD2 identical over 11 bases. CDR3 length equals 16 residues. The V gene's germline CDR1 is SGHAT and CDR2 FQNNGV. V lost 5 bases and J lost 5; bases outside the gene matches: 10. CDR3 region: CASSTETSGIRETQYF. CDR3 coding DNA: TGTGCCAGCAGCACCGAGACTAGCGGGATTAGGGAGACCCAGTACTTC.

The chain is built from TRBV6-1 and TRBJ1-2; D unclear. CDR1 is MNHNS and CDR2 is SASEGT in the germline V gene. The CDR3 is 14 amino acids. Trimming removed 3 bases at V and 2 bases at J, with 10 bases between. CDR3 DNA sequence: TGTGCCAGCAGTGAGGGCCTGGGCAACTATGGCTACACCTTC. Protein product: CASSEGLGNYGYTF.

The chain uses TRBV7-8 and TRBJ2-1, with TRBD2 matching 11 bases. The length of the CDR3 is 16 residues. After removal of 4 bases from V and 7 bases from J, the junction contained 9 bases not matched to a gene. Germline V gives CDR1 SGHVS, CDR2 FQNEAQ. Here the CDR3 DNA reads TGTGCCAGCAGCTCACGACTAGCGGGACCGGGGAATGAGCAGTTCTTC. As protein: CASSSRLAGPGNEQFF.

The chain combines TRBV28 with TRBJ2-4; no reliable D call. This CDR3 is built from 12 residues. The V gene's germline CDR1 is MDHEN and CDR2 SYDVKM. V lost 6 bases to trimming and J lost 9 bases, with 12 bases between them. CDR3 in amino acids: CASSHLKSIQYF. The CDR3, as DNA: TGTGCCAGCAGCCATCTCAAGAGCATTCAGTACTTC.